What follows is one T cell receptor beta chain and its context. No antigen is known for it. Base-call qualities are not available, and no considerably larger clone is one nucleotide away. Compared with germline, V lacks 3 bases and J lacks 0 bases; bases without a gene match: 9. Its CDR3 holds 16 amino acids, cysteine through phenylalanine. Only the CDR3 portion is preserved as DNA: 48 bases, with reading frame beginning at the first base. Via the germline V gene (reference sequence), CDR1 is DFQATT and CDR2 SNEGSKA. The record originates from a study of blood T cell repertoires in COVID-19 (dated by TCRdb to about 2020). In the study overall: Samples covering the acute and convalescent phases of COVID-19 were provided by collaborators in the United States, Italy and Spain. Deeply sampled blood TCRbeta repertoires from subjects exposed to, actively infected with, or recovered from COVID-19 were included in the dataset. The prospective study material was composed of cDNA or gDNA derived from T cells, B-cell-depleted T cells, or PBMCs. The repertoires were released in a freely available public database intended as a resource for research on the immune response to SARS-CoV-2. The sample metadata nearly always contained a de-identified subject ID, COVID-19 status, age in years and sex. Samples came from the ongoing ImmuneRACE study (first 160 participants) plus 1,254 subjects from 6 global collaborators. Where available, HLA class I and class II types were taken from metadata supplied by the sample provider and were not determined by assay-based typing. Beyond this particular receptor, the publication reports: How much clinical and demographic metadata was included differed by source and by participant, and the metadata was provided uncurated.

TCRbeta CDR3 regions were amplified from genomic DNA by means of the immunoSEQ Assay, a bias-controlled multiplex PCR. The published analysis was carried out like this. Within the assay, amplification of reference gene primers was used to estimate how many nucleated cells each sample contained. To quantify the absolute abundance of each unique TCRbeta CDR3 rearrangement, sequence reads were collapsed and filtered. For each sample, productive Simpson clonality was calculated as the square root of Simpson's diversity index across productive rearrangements. Not all clones reach the TCRdb copy of this immuneACCESS table, which keeps in-frame sequences only. Checked studies attribute under half of the gap to unresolved V genes and leave the rest unexplained. V, J and clone size reflect that table, while D and trimming were determined from the DNA. This sample lists 150,000 to 200,000 clones; about 86% were detected once. About 7% of the sample lies in the top ten.

Each collaborating institution followed its own protocols to collect whole blood in K2EDTA tubes. For TCRbeta analysis, collaborators shipped samples as frozen whole blood, isolated PBMCs, or DNA extracted from either of those sample types. This receptor chain uses TRBV20-1 and TRBJ1-2; 8 bases in the junction line up with TRBD1. This TCR was recovered from a woman older than 75 in a cohort sampled during active or convalescent COVID-19. Material for sequencing was peripheral blood. The nucleotides are TGCAGTGCTAGTGACCCCGGACAGGGAGCTAACTATGGCTACACCTTC. It encodes CSASDPGQGANYGYTF.